Described below is a single T cell receptor (beta chain) sequence and its context. Between the trimmed V and J ends, which lost 2 bases and 5 bases, there was a span of 8 bases. There are 13 residues in the CDR3. From germline, CDR1 is KGHSH and CDR2 LQKENI. Authors' processing steps: Counts of nucleated cells, estimated from reference gene primer amplification, were obtained. Only in-frame clones appear in the TCRdb table, and some are missing; sequencing was by immunoSEQ multiplex PCR. V and J calls plus clone size are reproduced from that table; the DNA served to infer D and trimming. The data show 45,000 to 65,000 clones, just under 90% seen once. The record originates from a study of blood T cell repertoires in COVID-19. Study-wide background: Both acute and convalescent COVID-19 samples were obtained from the United States, Italy and Spain. Sources were T cells, B-cell-depleted T cells, or PBMCs; the material itself was cDNA or gDNA.

The V gene is TRBV18, the J gene TRBJ2-3, with D unclear. Source material: peripheral blood. The receptor was derived from an older man with active or convalescent COVID-19. The DNA for the CDR3 is TGTGCCAGCTCACCAAATCTTGTAGATACGCAGTATTTT. Translated: CASSPNLVDTQYF.